Listed below are T cell receptor beta chains from one sample, sequenced in a study of blood T cell repertoires in COVID-19. Only in-frame clones appear in the TCRdb table, and some are missing; sequencing was by immunoSEQ multiplex PCR. Of fewer than 300,000 clones in the sample, about 82% were seen once. The sequenced sample was peripheral blood. These receptors came from a middle-aged man with active or convalescent COVID-19. The CDR3 runs from the conserved cysteine through the conserved F or W. Fields, in order: V gene, clone size, J gene, D gene, CDR3 DNA, CDR3 protein. A D gene is named only where the DNA matches it firmly. Rows may omit the clone size; those that give it use once, few, many or a size class.

v_call: TRBV10-3
clone_size: NA
j_call: TRBJ2-3
d_call: TRBD2
cdr3_nt: TGTGCCATCAGGCCCGGAAGCGGGAGGGCCTCAGATACGCAGTATTTT
cdr3_aa: CAIRPGSGRASDTQYF

v_call: TRBV5-6
clone_size: once
j_call: TRBJ2-7
d_call: NA
cdr3_nt: TGTGCCAGCAGCTTGGGCGGGACCTACGAGCAGTACTTC
cdr3_aa: CASSLGGTYEQYF

v_call: TRBV7-9
clone_size: NA
j_call: TRBJ2-1
d_call: TRBD2
cdr3_nt: TGTGCCAGCAGCTCCCTTAGCGGGGAGCAGTTCTTC
cdr3_aa: CASSSLSGEQFF

v_call: TRBV12-5
clone_size: NA
j_call: TRBJ1-5
d_call: TRBD1
cdr3_nt: TGTGCTAGTGGTTTAACGGGCAGGGGGACACAGCCCCAGCATTTT
cdr3_aa: CASGLTGRGTQPQHF

v_call: TRBV11-1
clone_size: NA
j_call: TRBJ1-3
d_call: NA
cdr3_nt: TGTGCCAGCAGCTATACATCAGGAAACACCATATATTTT
cdr3_aa: CASSYTSGNTIYF

v_call: TRBV9
clone_size: NA
j_call: TRBJ1-3
d_call: TRBD1
cdr3_nt: TGTGCCAGCAGCGTAGACACAGACAGGGTAGGGAGAAACACCATATATTTT
cdr3_aa: CASSVDTDRVGRNTIYF

v_call: TRBV29-1
clone_size: NA
j_call: TRBJ2-5
d_call: TRBD2
cdr3_nt: TGCAGCGTTGAGACGCGGGAGCCCCCTGAGGCCCAGTACTTC
cdr3_aa: CSVETREPPEAQYF

v_call: TRBV6-6
clone_size: NA
j_call: TRBJ2-4
d_call: NA
cdr3_nt: TGTGCCAGCAGTTACTCGACGGGAGTTAGGGGAAACATTCAGTACTTC
cdr3_aa: CASSYSTGVRGNIQYF

v_call: TRBV7-9
clone_size: once
j_call: TRBJ1-1
d_call: NA
cdr3_nt: TGTGCCAGCAGCTTGGGGCAGGCCGAGAACACTGAAGCTTTCTTT
cdr3_aa: CASSLGQAENTEAFF

v_call: TRBV6-5
clone_size: NA
j_call: TRBJ1-2
d_call: NA
cdr3_nt: TGTGCCAGCTCTCCCGGAGAAGACTATGGCTACACCTTC
cdr3_aa: CASSPGEDYGYTF

v_call: TRBV5-6
clone_size: NA
j_call: TRBJ1-2
d_call: NA
cdr3_nt: TGTGCCAGCAGCTCCCGGGGTGTCTATGGCTACACCTTC
cdr3_aa: CASSSRGVYGYTF

v_call: TRBV5-1
clone_size: NA
j_call: TRBJ2-2
d_call: TRBD1
cdr3_nt: TGCGCCAGCAGGGCTGGTGGCCGACTAGGGACAGGCGGGGAGCTGTTTTTT
cdr3_aa: CASRAGGRLGTGGELFF

v_call: TRBV27
clone_size: NA
j_call: TRBJ2-7
d_call: TRBD1
cdr3_nt: TGTGCCAGCGGTCCGGACAGGGGTTATAGGGTAACCTACGAGCAGTACTTC
cdr3_aa: CASGPDRGYRVTYEQYF

v_call: TRBV15
clone_size: few
j_call: TRBJ1-4
d_call: NA
cdr3_nt: TGTGCCACCAGCAGAGTGCGGACTAATAATGAAAAACTGTTTTTT
cdr3_aa: CATSRVRTNNEKLFF

v_call: TRBV19
clone_size: NA
j_call: TRBJ2-1
d_call: TRBD2
cdr3_nt: TGTGCCAGTAGTACCCGGACTAGCGGGAAGGATGAGCAGTTCTTC
cdr3_aa: CASSTRTSGKDEQFF

v_call: TRBV30
clone_size: NA
j_call: TRBJ2-7
d_call: NA
cdr3_nt: TGTGCCTGGAGTGTACGAGGGATTAGCTCCTACGAGCAGTACTTC
cdr3_aa: CAWSVRGISSYEQYF

v_call: TRBV6-5
clone_size: once
j_call: TRBJ1-4
d_call: NA
cdr3_nt: TGTGCCAGCAGCTCCGGGACACAGAATGAAAAACTGTTTTTT
cdr3_aa: CASSSGTQNEKLFF

v_call: TRBV7-7
clone_size: NA
j_call: TRBJ2-5
d_call: NA
cdr3_nt: TGTGCTAGCAGCCCACAGGGTTCCGCACAAGAGACCCAGTACTTC
cdr3_aa: CASSPQGSAQETQYF

v_call: TRBV10-1
clone_size: NA
j_call: TRBJ2-5
d_call: NA
cdr3_nt: TGCGCCAGCAGCGAATTACTAGGTAGCCAAGAGACCCAGTACTTC
cdr3_aa: CASSELLGSQETQYF

v_call: TRBV28
clone_size: NA
j_call: TRBJ2-7
d_call: NA
cdr3_nt: TGTGCCAGCAGTAAACCAACAGGACACTACGAGCAGTACTTC
cdr3_aa: CASSKPTGHYEQYF

v_call: TRBV7-9
clone_size: NA
j_call: TRBJ2-2
d_call: NA
cdr3_nt: TGTGCCAGCAGCCTAAACCCCGGGGAGCTGTTTTTT
cdr3_aa: CASSLNPGELFF

v_call: TRBV5-1
clone_size: NA
j_call: TRBJ2-1
d_call: TRBD2
cdr3_nt: TGCGCCAGCAGCTTGGTGGGACTAGCGGTCAATGAGCAGTTCTTC
cdr3_aa: CASSLVGLAVNEQFF

v_call: TRBV10-3
clone_size: NA
j_call: TRBJ1-5
d_call: NA
cdr3_nt: TGTGCCATCAGTGAGTCGGCTACAGGCCGCAATCAGCCCCAGCATTTT
cdr3_aa: CAISESATGRNQPQHF

v_call: TRBV6-5
clone_size: NA
j_call: TRBJ2-1
d_call: TRBD2
cdr3_nt: TGTGCCAGCAGTTGGCTCCACGGACTAGCGGGAGATGAGCAGTTCTTC
cdr3_aa: CASSWLHGLAGDEQFF

v_call: TRBV7-6
clone_size: NA
j_call: TRBJ2-2
d_call: TRBD2
cdr3_nt: TGTGCCAGCAGCCCCCCTAGCGGGAGGACCGGGGAGCTGTTTTTT
cdr3_aa: CASSPPSGRTGELFF

v_call: TRBV29-1
clone_size: NA
j_call: TRBJ1-3
d_call: TRBD1
cdr3_nt: TGCAGCGCCCTAGCCCTAGGACAGGCTGGAAACACCATATATTTT
cdr3_aa: CSALALGQAGNTIYF

v_call: TRBV6-1
clone_size: NA
j_call: TRBJ2-3
d_call: TRBD2
cdr3_nt: TGTGCCAGCAGTGGTAGACTAGCGGCCGTTAGGGCAGATACGCAGTATTTT
cdr3_aa: CASSGRLAAVRADTQYF

v_call: TRBV7-9
clone_size: NA
j_call: TRBJ2-7
d_call: NA
cdr3_nt: TGTGCCAGCAGCTATGGACAGACCTACGAGCAGTACTTC
cdr3_aa: CASSYGQTYEQYF

v_call: TRBV30
clone_size: NA
j_call: TRBJ2-2
d_call: TRBD1
cdr3_nt: TGTGCCTGGATGGTTGGGACAGGGAACACCGGGGAGCTGTTTTTT
cdr3_aa: CAWMVGTGNTGELFF

v_call: TRBV28
clone_size: NA
j_call: TRBJ2-1
d_call: TRBD2
cdr3_nt: TGTGCCAGCGGACTAGCGGGAGTGGGAGATGAGCAGTTCTTC
cdr3_aa: CASGLAGVGDEQFF

v_call: TRBV4-2
clone_size: NA
j_call: TRBJ2-5
d_call: TRBD2
cdr3_nt: TGTGCCAGCAGCCAAGATGTTTCGATAGCGGGCAGAGAGACCCAGTACTTC
cdr3_aa: CASSQDVSIAGRETQYF

v_call: TRBV6-6
clone_size: NA
j_call: TRBJ2-2
d_call: TRBD1
cdr3_nt: TGTGCCAGCAGTTACGGGGACAGGGTATCCGGGGAGCTGTTTTTT
cdr3_aa: CASSYGDRVSGELFF

v_call: TRBV6-2/TRBV6-3
clone_size: NA
j_call: TRBJ2-7
d_call: NA
cdr3_nt: TGTGCCAGCAGTTACTGGAGCGGTACATACGAGCAGTACTTC
cdr3_aa: CASSYWSGTYEQYF